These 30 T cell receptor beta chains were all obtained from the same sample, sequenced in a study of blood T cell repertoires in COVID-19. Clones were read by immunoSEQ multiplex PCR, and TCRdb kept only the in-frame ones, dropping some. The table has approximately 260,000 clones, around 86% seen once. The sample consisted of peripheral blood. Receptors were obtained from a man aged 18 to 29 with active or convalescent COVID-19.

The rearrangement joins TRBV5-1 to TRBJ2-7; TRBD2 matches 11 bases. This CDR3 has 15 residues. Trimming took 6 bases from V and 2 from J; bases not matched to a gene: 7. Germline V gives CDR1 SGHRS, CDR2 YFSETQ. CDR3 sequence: CASTPASGGPYEQYF. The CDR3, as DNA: TGCGCCAGCACCCCGGCTAGCGGGGGGCCCTACGAGCAGTACTTC.

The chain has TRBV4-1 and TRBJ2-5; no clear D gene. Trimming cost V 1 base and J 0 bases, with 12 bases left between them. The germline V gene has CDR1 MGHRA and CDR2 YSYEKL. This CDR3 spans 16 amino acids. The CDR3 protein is CASSQGAAVNQETQYF. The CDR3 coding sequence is TGCGCCAGCAGCCAAGGAGCTGCGGTGAACCAAGAGACCCAGTACTTC.

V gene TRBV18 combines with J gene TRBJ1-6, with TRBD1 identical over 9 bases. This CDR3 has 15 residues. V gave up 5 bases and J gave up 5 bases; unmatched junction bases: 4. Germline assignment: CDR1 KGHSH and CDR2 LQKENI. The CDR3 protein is CASSSTGGHNSPLHF. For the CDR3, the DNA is TGTGCCAGCTCATCCACAGGGGGCCATAATTCACCCCTCCACTTT.

CDR3 DNA: TGTGCCAGTAGTTCGGCCCCACACAAGACAGGGAATAGCAATCAGCCCCAGCATTTT. The encoded protein is CASSSAPHKTGNSNQPQHF. The genes are TRBV19 and TRBJ1-5; 7 nucleotides match TRBD1. The germline CDR1 and CDR2 sequences are LNHDA and SQIVND (reference sequence). The CDR3 has 19 residues. V lost 5 bases and J lost 0; bases outside the gene matches: 16.

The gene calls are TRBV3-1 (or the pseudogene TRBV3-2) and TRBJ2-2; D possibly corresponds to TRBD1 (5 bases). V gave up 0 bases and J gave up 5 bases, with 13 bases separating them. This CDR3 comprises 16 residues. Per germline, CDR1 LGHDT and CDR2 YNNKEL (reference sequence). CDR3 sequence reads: CASSQDEGAWTGELFF. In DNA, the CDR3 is TGTGCCAGCAGCCAAGATGAAGGGGCATGGACCGGGGAGCTGTTTTTT.

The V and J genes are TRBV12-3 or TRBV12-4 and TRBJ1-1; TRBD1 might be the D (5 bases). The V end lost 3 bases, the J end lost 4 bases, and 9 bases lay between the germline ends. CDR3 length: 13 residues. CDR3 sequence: CASSFQGSTEAFF. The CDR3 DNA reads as TGTGCCAGCAGTTTTCAGGGCAGCACTGAAGCTTTCTTT.

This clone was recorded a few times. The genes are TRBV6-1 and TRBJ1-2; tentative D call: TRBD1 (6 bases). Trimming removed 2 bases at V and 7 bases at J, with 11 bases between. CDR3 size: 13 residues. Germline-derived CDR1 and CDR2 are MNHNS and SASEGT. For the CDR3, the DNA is TGTGCCAGCAGTGAACGACAGGACTTTGGCTACACCTTC. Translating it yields CASSERQDFGYTF.

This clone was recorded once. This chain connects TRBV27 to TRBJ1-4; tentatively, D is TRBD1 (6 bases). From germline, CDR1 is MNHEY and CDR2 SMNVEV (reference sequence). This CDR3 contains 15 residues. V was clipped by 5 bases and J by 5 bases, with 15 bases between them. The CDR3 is CASSTHREFNEKLFF. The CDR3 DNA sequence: TGTGCCAGCAGTACGCACAGGGAATTCAATGAAAAACTGTTTTTT.

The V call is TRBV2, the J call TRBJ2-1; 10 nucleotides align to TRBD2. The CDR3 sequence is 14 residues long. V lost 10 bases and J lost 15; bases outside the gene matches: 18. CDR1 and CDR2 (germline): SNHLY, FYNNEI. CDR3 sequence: CATYGGLARLGWFF. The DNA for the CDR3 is TGTGCCACCTATGGGGGACTAGCGCGCCTGGGGTGGTTCTTC.

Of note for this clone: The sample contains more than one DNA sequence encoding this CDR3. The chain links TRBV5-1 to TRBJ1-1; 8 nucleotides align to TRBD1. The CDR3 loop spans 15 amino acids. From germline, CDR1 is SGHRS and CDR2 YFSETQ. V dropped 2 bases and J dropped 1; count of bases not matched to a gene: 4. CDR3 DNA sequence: TGCGCCAGCAGCTTTTTAGACAGGGGGAACACTGAAGCTTTCTTT. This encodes CASSFLDRGNTEAFF.

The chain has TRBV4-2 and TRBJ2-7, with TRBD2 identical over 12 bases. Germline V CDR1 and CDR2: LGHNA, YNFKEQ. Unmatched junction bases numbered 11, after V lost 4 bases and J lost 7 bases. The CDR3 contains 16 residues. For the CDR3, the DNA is TGTGCCAGCAGCCTCTCGACTAGCGGGGGTGGCGGGGAGCAGTACTTC. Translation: CASSLSTSGGGGEQYF.

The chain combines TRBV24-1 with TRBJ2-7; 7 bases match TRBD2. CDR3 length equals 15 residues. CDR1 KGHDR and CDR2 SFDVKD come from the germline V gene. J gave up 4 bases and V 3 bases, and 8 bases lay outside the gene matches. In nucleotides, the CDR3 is TGTGCCACCAGTGATCAGACTAGCTCGGAGTACGAGCAGTACTTC. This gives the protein CATSDQTSSEYEQYF.

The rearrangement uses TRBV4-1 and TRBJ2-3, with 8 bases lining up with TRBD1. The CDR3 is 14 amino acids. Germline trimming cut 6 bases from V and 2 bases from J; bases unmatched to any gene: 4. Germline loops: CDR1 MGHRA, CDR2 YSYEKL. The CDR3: CASRDRGPTDTQYF. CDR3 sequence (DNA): TGCGCCAGCAGAGACAGGGGACCCACAGATACGCAGTATTTT.

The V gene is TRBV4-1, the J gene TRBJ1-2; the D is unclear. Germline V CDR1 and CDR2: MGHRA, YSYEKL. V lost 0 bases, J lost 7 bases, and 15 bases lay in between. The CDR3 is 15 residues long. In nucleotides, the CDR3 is TGCGCCAGCAGCCAAGATTTAGCAGCGCTGGGTGGCTACACCTTC. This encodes CASSQDLAALGGYTF.

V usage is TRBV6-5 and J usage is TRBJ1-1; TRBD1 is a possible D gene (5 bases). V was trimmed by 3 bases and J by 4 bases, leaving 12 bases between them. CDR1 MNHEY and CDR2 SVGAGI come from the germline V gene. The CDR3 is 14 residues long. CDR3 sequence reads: CASSYRGGPTEAFF. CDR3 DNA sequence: TGTGCCAGCAGTTATCGGGGGGGTCCCACTGAAGCTTTCTTT.

The DNA for the CDR3 is TGTGCCAGCAGCTTAAGGGCACCGGGACAGCTATATAATTCACCCCTCCACTTT. Its protein is CASSLRAPGQLYNSPLHF. The rearrangement joins TRBV7-2 to TRBJ1-6; 7 bases line up with TRBD1. V trimming: 2 bases; J trimming: 4 bases; junction bases outside the gene matches: 11. Per germline, CDR1 SGHTA and CDR2 FQGNSA. The CDR3 has 18 amino acids.

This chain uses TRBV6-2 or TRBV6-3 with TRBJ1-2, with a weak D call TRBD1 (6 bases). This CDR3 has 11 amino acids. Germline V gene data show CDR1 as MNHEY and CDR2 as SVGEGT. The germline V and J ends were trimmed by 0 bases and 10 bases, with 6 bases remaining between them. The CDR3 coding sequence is TGTGCCAGCAGTTACTCGGGGGCCTACACCTTC. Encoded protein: CASSYSGAYTF.

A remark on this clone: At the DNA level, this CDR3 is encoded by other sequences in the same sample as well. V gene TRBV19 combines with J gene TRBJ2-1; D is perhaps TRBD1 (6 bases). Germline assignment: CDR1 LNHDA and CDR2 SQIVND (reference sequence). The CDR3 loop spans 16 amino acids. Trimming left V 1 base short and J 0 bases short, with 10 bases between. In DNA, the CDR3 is TGTGCCAGTAGTATAGGAAGGGGGAGCTCCTACAATGAGCAGTTCTTC. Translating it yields CASSIGRGSSYNEQFF. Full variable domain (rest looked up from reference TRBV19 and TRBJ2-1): DGGITQSPKYLFRKEGQNVTLSCEQNLNHDAMYWYRQDPGQGLRLIYYSQIVNDFQKGDIAEGYSVSREKKESFPLTVTSAQKNPTAFYLCASSIGRGSSYNEQFFGPGTRLTVL.

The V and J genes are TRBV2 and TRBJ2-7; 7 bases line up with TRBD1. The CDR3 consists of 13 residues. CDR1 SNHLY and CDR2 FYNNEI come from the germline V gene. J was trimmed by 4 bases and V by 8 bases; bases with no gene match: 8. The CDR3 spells CASRGTDEYEQYF. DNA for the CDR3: TGTGCCAGCCGAGGGACAGACGAATACGAGCAGTACTTC.

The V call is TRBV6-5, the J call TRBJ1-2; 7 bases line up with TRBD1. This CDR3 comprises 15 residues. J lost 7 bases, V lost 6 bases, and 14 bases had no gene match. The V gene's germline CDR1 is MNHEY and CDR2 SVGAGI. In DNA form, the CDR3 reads TGTGCCAGCAGCCGAGACAGGGCTCTGAAGGTTGGCTACACCTTC. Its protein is CASSRDRALKVGYTF.

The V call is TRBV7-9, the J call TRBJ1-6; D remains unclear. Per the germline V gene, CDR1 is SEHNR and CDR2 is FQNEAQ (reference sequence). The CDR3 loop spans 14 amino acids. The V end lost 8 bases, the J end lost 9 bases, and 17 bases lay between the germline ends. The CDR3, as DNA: TGTGCCAGCCGCCACCTGGGTGAGGGTTCACCCCTCCACTTT. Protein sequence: CASRHLGEGSPLHF. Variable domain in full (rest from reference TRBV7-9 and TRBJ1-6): DTGVSQNPRHKITKRGQNVTFRCDPISEHNRLYWYRQTLGQGPEFLTYFQNEAQLEKSRLLSDRFSAERPKGSFSTLEIQRTEQGDSAMYLCASRHLGEGSPLHFGNGTRLTVT.

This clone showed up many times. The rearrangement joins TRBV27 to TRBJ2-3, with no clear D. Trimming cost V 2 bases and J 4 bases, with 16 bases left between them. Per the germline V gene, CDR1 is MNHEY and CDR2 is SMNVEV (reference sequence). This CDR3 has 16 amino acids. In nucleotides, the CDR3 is TGTGCCAGCAGTTTAGGGTTGGCTTCCCGGGCAGATACGCAGTATTTT. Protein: CASSLGLASRADTQYF.

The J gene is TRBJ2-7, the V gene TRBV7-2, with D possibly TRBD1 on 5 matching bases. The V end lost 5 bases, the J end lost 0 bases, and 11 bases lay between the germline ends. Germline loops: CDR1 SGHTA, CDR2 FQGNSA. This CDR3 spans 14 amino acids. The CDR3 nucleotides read TGTGCCAGCAGCCCAGGGTACTCCTCCTACGAGCAGTACTTC. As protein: CASSPGYSSYEQYF.

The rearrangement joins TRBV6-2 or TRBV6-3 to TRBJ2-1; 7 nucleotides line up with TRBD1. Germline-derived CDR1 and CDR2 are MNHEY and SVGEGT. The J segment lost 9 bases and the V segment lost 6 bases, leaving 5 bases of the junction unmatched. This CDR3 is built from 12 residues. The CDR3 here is CASSLGQVEQFF. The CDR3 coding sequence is TGTGCCAGCAGCCTCGGACAGGTTGAGCAGTTCTTC.

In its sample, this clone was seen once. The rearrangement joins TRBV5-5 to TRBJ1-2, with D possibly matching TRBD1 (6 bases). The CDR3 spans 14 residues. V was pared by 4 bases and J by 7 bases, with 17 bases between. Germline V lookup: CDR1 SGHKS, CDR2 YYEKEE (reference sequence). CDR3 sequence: CASSMDLGQLGYTF. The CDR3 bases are TGTGCCAGCAGCATGGACCTCGGACAGCTTGGCTACACCTTC.

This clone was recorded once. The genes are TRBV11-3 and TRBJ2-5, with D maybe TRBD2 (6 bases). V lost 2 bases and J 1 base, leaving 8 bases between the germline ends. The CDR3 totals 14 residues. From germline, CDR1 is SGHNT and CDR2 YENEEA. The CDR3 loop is CASSLYSGQETQYF. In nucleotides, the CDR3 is TGTGCCAGCAGCTTATATAGCGGCCAAGAGACCCAGTACTTC.

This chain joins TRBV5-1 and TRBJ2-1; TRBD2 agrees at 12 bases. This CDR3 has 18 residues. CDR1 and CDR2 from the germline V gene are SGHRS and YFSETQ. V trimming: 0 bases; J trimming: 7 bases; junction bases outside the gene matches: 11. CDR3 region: CASSLAPRTSGGSNEQFF. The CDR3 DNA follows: TGCGCCAGCAGCTTGGCCCCGAGAACTAGCGGGGGGTCGAATGAGCAGTTCTTC.

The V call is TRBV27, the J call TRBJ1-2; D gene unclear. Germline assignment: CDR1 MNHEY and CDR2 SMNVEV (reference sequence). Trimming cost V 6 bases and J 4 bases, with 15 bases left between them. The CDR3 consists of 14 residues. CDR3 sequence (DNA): TGTGCCAGCAGCCCTACTCTCAACCTCTATGGCTACACCTTC. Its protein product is CASSPTLNLYGYTF.

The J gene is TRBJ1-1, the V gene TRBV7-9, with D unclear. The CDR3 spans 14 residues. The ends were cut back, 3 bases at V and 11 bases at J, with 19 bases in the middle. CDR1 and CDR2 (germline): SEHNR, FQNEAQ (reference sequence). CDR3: CASSFLGEPLAAFF. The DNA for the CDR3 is TGTGCCAGCAGCTTTTTGGGAGAACCCTTGGCGGCTTTCTTT.

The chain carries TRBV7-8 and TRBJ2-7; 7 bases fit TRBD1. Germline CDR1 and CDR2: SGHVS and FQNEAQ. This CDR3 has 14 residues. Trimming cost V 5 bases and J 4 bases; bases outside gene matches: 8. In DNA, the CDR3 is TGTGCCAGCAGCCCCGGGACAGCGATATACGAGCAGTACTTC. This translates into CASSPGTAIYEQYF.